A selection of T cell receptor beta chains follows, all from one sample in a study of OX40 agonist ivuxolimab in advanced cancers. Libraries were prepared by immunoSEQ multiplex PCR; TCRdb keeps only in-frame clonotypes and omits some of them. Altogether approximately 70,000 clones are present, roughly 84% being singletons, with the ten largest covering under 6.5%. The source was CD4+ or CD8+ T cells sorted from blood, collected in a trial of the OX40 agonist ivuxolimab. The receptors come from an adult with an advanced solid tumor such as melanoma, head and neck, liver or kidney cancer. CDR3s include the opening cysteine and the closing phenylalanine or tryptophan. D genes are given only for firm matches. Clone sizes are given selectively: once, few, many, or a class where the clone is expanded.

TGTGCCAGCAGCTTGGGTGGGGGATCCTACAATGAGCAGTTCTTC,CASSLGGGSYNEQFF,NA,TRBJ2-1,NA,TRBV7-2
TGTGCCAGCAGCTGGGGGACGAGGGCGGTGCGAGGCTACACCTTC,CASSWGTRAVRGYTF,NA,TRBJ1-2,NA,TRBV5-8
TGTGCCAGCAATGGTCTGCCACGGGGGCAGCCCCAGCATTTT,CASNGLPRGQPQHF,NA,TRBJ1-5,NA,TRBV6-6
TGTGCCAGCAGCTTGGGACGCCCGGCTAACTATGGCTACACCTTC,CASSLGRPANYGYTF,NA,TRBJ1-2,NA,TRBV5-4
TGTGCCAGCAGCCCCCGTGTCGGATCCGGAAACACCATATATTTT,CASSPRVGSGNTIYF,once,TRBJ1-3,NA,TRBV9
TGTGCCAGCAGCGTTGGGACAGGGAGTACGGACACTGAAGCTTTCTTT,CASSVGTGSTDTEAFF,once,TRBJ1-1,TRBD1,TRBV5-8
TGTGCCAGCAGGAAAAGGTTGGCCAAAAACATTCAGTACTTC,CASRKRLAKNIQYF,NA,TRBJ2-4,NA,TRBV28
TGTGCCAGCAGCTCCCTGATGAACACTGAAGCTTTCTTT,CASSSLMNTEAFF,NA,TRBJ1-1,NA,TRBV7-2
TGTGCCAGCAGTCCGAGGGAGGCGCACATCTACAATGAGCAGTTCTTC,CASSPREAHIYNEQFF,NA,TRBJ2-1,NA,TRBV11-1
TGTGCCAGCAGTCCAACAGGGACTTTAAAGAAAGCTTTCTTT,CASSPTGTLKKAFF,NA,TRBJ1-1,NA,TRBV27
TGCGCCAGCAGCCCCGGACAGGTAGGGGCAGATACGCAGTATTTT,CASSPGQVGADTQYF,NA,TRBJ2-3,TRBD1,TRBV5-1
TGTGCCAGCAGTTTAATTTTGGCTTCGACAGATACGCAGTATTTT,CASSLILASTDTQYF,NA,TRBJ2-3,NA,TRBV27
TGTGCCAGCACCTTTAAATGGGGAAATTCACCCCTCCACTTT,CASTFKWGNSPLHF,NA,TRBJ1-6,NA,TRBV7-8
TGTGCCAGCAGCCAATTGTACCAAGAGACCCAGTACTTC,CASSQLYQETQYF,NA,TRBJ2-5,NA,TRBV14
TGTGCCAGCAGCGTAGCCGCCGGGACAGGGAACACCGGGGAGCTGTTTTTT,CASSVAAGTGNTGELFF,NA,TRBJ2-2,TRBD1,TRBV9